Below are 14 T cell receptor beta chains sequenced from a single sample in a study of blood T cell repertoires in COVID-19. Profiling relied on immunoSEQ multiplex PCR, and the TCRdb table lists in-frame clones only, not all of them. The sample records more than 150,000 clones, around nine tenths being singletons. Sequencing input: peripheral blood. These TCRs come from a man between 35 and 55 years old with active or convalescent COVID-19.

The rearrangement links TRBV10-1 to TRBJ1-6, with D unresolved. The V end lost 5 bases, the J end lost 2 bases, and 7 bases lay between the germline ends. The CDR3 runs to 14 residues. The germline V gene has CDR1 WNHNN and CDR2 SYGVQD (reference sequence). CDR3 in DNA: TGCGCCAGCAGTCCCGGGACCTATAATTCACCCCTCCACTTT. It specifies CASSPGTYNSPLHF.

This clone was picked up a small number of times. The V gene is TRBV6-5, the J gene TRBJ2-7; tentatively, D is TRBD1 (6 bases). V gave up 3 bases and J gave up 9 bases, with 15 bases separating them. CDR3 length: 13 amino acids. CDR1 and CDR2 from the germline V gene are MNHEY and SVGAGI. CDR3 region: CASSYNTGKGQYF. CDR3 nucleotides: TGTGCCAGCAGTTATAATACAGGGAAGGGGCAGTACTTC.

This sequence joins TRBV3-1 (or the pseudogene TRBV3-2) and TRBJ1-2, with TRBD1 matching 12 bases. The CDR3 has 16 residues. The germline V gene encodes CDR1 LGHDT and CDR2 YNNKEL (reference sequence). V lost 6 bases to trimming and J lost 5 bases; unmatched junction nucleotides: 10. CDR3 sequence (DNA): TGTGCCAGCAGGGCCCCCGGGACAGGGGGCCGGTATGGCTACACCTTC. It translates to CASRAPGTGGRYGYTF.

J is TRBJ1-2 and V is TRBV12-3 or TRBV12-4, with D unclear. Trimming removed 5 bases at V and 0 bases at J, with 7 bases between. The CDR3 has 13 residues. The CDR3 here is CASSAGANYGYTF. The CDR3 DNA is TGTGCCAGCAGTGCGGGAGCTAACTATGGCTACACCTTC.

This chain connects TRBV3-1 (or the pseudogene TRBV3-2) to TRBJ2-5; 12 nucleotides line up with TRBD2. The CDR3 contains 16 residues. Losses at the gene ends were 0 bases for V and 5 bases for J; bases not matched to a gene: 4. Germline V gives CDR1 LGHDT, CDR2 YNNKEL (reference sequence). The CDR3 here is CASSQDTSGGLETQYF. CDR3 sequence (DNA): TGTGCCAGCAGCCAAGATACTAGCGGGGGGCTCGAGACCCAGTACTTC.

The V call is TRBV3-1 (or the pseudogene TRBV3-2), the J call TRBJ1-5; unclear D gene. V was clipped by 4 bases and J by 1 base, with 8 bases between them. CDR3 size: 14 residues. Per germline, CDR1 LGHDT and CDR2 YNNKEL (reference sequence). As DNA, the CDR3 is TGTGCCAGCAGCCCTGCGTCGAGCAATCAGCCCCAGCATTTT. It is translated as CASSPASSNQPQHF.

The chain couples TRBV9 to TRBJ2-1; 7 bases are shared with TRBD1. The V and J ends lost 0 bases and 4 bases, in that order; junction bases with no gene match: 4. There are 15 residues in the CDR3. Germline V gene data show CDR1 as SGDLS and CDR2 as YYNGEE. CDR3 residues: CASSVGDSQYNEQFF. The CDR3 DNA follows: TGTGCCAGCAGCGTAGGGGACAGCCAATACAATGAGCAGTTCTTC.

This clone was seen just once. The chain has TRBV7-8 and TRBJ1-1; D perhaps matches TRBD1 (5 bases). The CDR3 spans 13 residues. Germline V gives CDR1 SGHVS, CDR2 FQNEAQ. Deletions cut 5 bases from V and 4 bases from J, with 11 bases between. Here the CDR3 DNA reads TGTGCCAGCAGCCCCCCGGGGGTCACTGAAGCTTTCTTT. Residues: CASSPPGVTEAFF.

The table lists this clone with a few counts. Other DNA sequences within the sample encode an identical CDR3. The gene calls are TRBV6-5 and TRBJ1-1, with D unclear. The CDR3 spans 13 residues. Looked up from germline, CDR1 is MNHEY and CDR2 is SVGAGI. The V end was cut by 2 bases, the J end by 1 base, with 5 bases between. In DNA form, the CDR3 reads TGTGCCAGCAGTTACCCCGGGAACACTGAAGCTTTCTTT. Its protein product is CASSYPGNTEAFF.

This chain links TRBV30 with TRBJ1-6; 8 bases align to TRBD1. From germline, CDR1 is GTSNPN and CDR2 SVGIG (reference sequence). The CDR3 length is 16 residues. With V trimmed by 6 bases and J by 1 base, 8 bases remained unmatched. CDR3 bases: TGTGCCTGCAACCGGGACAGGAATTCCTATAATTCACCCCTCCACTTT. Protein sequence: CACNRDRNSYNSPLHF.

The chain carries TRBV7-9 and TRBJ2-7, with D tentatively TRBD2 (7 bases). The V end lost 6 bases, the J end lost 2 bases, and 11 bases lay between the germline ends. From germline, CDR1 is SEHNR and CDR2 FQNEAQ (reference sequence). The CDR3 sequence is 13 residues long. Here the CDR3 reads CASRGGDTYEQYF. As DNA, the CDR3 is TGTGCCAGCAGGGGGGGGGACACCTACGAGCAGTACTTC.

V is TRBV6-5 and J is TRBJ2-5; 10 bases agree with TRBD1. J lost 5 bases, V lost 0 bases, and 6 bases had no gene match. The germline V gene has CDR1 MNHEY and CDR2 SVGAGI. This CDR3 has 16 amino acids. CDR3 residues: CASSYSGGQGWETQYF. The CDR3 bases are TGTGCCAGCAGTTACTCGGGGGGACAGGGGTGGGAGACCCAGTACTTC.

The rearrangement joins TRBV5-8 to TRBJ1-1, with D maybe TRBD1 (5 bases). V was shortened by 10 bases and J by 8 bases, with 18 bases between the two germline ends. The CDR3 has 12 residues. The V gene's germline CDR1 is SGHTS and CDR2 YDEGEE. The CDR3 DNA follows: TGTGCCGGGGGGAGGGCTTCCTGGGAAGCTTTCTTT. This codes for CAGGRASWEAFF.

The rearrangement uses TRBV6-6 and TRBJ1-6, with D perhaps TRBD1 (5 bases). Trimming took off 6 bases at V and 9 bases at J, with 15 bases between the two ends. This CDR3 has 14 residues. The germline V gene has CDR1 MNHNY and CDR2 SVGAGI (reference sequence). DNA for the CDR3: TGTGCCAGCAGATCCACAGGTCGGCGTTCACCCCTCCACTTT. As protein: CASRSTGRRSPLHF.